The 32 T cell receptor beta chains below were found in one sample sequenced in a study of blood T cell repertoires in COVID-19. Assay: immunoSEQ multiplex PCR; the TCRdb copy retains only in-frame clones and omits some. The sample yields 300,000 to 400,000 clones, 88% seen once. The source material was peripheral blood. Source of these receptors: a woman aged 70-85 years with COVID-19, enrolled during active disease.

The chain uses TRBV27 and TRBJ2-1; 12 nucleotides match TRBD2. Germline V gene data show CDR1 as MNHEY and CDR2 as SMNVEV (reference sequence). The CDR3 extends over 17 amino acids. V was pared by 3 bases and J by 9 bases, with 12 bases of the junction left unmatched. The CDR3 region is CASSFSGTGLAGREQFF. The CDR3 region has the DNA TGTGCCAGCAGTTTTTCGGGGACGGGACTAGCGGGTCGTGAGCAGTTCTTC.

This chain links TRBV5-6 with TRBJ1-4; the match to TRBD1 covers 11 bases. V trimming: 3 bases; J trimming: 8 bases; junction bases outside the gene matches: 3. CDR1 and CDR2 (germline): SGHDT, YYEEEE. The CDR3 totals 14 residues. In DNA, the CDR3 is TGTGCCAGCAGCTCGGGACAGGGGGTGGAAAAACTGTTTTTT. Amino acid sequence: CASSSGQGVEKLFF. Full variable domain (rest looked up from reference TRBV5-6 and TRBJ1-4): DAGVTQSPTHLIKTRGQQVTLRCSPKSGHDTVSWYQQALGQGPQFIFQYYEEEERQRGNFPDRFSGHQFPNYSSELNVNALLLGDSALYLCASSSGQGVEKLFFGSGTQLSVL.

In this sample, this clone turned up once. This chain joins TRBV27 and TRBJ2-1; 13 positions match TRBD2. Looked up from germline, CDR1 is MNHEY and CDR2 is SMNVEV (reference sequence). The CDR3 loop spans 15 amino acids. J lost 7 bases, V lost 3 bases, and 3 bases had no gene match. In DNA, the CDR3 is TGTGCCAGCAGTTTGGGACTAGCGGGGCGTAATGAGCAGTTCTTC. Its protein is CASSLGLAGRNEQFF.

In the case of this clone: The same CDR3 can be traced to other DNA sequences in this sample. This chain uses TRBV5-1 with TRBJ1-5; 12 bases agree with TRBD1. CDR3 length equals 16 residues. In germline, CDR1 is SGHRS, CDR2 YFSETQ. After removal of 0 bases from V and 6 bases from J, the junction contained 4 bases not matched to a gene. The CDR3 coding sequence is TGCGCCAGCAGCTTGGAGGGACAGGGGGCGGGTCAGCCCCAGCATTTT. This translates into CASSLEGQGAGQPQHF.

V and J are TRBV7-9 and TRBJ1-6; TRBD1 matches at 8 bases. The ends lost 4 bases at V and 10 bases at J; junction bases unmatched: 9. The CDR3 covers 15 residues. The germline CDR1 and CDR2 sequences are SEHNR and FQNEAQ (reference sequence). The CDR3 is CASSSSGQEGSPLHF. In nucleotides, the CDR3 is TGTGCCAGCAGCTCGTCGGGACAGGAGGGGTCACCCCTCCACTTT.

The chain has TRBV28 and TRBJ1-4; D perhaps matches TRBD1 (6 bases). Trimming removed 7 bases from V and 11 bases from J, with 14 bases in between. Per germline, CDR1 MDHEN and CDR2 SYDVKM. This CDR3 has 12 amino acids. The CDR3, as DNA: TGTGCCAGCACCCCGGGACAACCGAAACTGTTTTTT. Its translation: CASTPGQPKLFF.

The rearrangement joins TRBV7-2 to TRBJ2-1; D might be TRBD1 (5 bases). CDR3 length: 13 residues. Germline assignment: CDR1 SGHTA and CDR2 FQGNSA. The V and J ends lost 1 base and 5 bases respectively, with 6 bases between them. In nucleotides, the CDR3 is TGTGCCAGCAGCTTAGAAGGGGACAATGAGCAGTTCTTC. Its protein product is CASSLEGDNEQFF. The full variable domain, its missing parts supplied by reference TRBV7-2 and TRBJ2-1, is GAGVSQSPSNKVTEKGKDVELRCDPISGHTALYWYRQSLGQGLEFLIYFQGNSAPDKSGLPSDRFSAERTGGSVSTLTIQRTQQEDSAVYLCASSLEGDNEQFFGPGTRLTVL.

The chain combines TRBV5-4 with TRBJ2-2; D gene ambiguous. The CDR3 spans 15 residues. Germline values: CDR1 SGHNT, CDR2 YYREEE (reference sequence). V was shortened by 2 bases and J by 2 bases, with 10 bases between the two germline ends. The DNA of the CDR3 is TGTGCCAGCAGCTTAGAACTATTCAACACCGGGGAGCTGTTTTTT. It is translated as CASSLELFNTGELFF.

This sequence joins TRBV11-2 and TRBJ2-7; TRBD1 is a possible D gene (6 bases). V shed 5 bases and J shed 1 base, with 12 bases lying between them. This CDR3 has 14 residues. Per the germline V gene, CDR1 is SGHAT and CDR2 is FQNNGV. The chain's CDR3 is CASSDDRRSYEQYF. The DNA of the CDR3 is TGTGCCAGCAGCGATGACAGGAGGTCCTACGAGCAGTACTTC. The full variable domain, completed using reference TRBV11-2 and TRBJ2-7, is EAGVAQSPRYKIIEKRQSVAFWCNPISGHATLYWYQQILGQGPKLLIQFQNNGVVDDSQLPKDRFSAERLKGVDSTLKIQPAKLEDSAVYLCASSDDRRSYEQYFGPGTRLTVT.

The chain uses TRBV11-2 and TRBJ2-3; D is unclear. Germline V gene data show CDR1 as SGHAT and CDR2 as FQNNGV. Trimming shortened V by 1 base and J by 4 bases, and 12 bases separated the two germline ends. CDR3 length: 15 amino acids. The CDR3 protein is CASSLGVGPADTQYF. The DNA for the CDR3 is TGTGCCAGCAGCTTAGGAGTGGGCCCCGCAGATACGCAGTATTTT.

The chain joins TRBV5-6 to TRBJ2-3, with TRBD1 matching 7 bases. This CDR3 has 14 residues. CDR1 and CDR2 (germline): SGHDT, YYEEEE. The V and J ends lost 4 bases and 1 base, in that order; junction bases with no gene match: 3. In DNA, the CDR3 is TGTGCCAGCAGCCTCGGGACAGGCACAGATACGCAGTATTTT. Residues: CASSLGTGTDTQYF.

CDR3 sequence (DNA): TGTGCCTGGAGTGTTCCAGGGGCTAGGGGAGGAAACACCATATATTTT. It specifies CAWSVPGARGGNTIYF. The V gene is TRBV30, the J gene TRBJ1-3; D perhaps matches TRBD1 (6 bases). The V end lost 0 bases, the J end lost 4 bases, and 16 bases lay between the germline ends. The CDR3 runs to 16 residues. Germline V gene lookup returns CDR1 GTSNPN and CDR2 SVGIG (reference sequence).

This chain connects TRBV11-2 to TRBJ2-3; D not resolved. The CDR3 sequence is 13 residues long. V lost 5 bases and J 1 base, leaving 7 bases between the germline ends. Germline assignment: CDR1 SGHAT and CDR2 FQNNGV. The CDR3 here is CASSERGTDTQYF. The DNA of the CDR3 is TGTGCCAGCAGCGAACGGGGCACAGATACGCAGTATTTT.

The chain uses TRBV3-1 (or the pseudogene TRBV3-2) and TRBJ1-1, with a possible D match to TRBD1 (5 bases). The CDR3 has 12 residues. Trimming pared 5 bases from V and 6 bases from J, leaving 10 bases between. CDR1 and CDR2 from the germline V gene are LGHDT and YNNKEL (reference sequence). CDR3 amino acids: CASSRGPPEAFF. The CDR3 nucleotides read TGTGCCAGCAGCAGGGGCCCCCCTGAAGCTTTCTTT.

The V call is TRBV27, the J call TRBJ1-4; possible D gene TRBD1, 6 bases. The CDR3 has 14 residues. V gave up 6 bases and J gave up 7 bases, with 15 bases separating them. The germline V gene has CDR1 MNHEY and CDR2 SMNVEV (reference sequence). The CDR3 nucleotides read TGTGCCAGCAGGCAGGGGAGGGTCGGTGAAAAACTGTTTTTT. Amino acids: CASRQGRVGEKLFF.

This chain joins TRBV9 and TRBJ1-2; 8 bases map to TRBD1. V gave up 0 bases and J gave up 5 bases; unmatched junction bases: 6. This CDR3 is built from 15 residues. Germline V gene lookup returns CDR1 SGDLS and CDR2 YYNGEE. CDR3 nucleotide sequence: TGTGCCAGCAGCGTAGACGGACAGGGAAAATATGGCTACACCTTC. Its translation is CASSVDGQGKYGYTF.

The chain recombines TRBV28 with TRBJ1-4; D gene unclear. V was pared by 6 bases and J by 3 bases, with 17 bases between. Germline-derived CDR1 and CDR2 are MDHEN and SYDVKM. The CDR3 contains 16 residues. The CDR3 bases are TGTGCCAGCAGCTCCCCCCCGGGGAGCTCTAATGAAAAACTGTTTTTT. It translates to CASSSPPGSSNEKLFF. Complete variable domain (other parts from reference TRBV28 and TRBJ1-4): DVKVTQSSRYLVKRTGEKVFLECVQDMDHENMFWYRQDPGLGLRLIYFSYDVKMKEKGDIPEGYSVSREKKERFSLILESASTNQTSMYLCASSSPPGSSNEKLFFGSGTQLSVL.

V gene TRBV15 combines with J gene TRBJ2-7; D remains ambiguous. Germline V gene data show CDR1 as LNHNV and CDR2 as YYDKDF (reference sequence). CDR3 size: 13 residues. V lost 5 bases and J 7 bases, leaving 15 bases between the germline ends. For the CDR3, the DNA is TGTGCCACCAGCCCCGGGTCGGCTAGTGAGCAGTACTTC. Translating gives CATSPGSASEQYF. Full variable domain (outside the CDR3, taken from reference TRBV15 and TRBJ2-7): DAMVIQNPRYQVTQFGKPVTLSCSQTLNHNVMYWYQQKSSQAPKLLFHYYDKDFNNEADTPDNFQSRRPNTSFCFLDIRSPGLGDTAMYLCATSPGSASEQYFGPGTRLTVT.

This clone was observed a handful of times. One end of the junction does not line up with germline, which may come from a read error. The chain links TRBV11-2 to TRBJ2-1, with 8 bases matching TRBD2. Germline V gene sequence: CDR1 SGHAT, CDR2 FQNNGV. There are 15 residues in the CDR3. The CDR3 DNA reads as TGTGCCAGCCGCTTTGGCGGGGGGTCCTACAATGAGCAGTTCTTC. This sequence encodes CASRFGGGSYNEQFF.

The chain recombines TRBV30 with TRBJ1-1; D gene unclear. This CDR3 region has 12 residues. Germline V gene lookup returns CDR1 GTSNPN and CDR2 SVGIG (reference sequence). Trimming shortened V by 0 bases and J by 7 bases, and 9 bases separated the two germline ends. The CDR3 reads CAWSVGAGEAFF. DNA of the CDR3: TGTGCCTGGAGTGTAGGTGCGGGTGAAGCTTTCTTT.

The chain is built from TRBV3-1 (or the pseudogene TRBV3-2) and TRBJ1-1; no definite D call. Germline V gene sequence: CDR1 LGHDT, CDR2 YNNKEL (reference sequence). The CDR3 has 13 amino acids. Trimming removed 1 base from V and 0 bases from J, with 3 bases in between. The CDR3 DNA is TGTGCCAGCAGCCAAGGTATGAACACTGAAGCTTTCTTT. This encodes CASSQGMNTEAFF.

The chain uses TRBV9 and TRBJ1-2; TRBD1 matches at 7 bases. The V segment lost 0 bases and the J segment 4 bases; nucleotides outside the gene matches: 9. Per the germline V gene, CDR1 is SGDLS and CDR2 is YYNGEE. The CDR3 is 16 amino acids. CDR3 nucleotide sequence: TGTGCCAGCAGCGTAGAGGAGGGGGCGCATCTCTATGGCTACACCTTC. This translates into CASSVEEGAHLYGYTF.

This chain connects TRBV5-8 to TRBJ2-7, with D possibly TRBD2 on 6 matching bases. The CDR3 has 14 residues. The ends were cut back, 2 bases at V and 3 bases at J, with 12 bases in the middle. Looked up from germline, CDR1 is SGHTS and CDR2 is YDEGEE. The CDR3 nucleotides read TGTGCCAGCAGCTTTGGGACTTCTAGCTACGAGCAGTACTTC. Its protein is CASSFGTSSYEQYF.

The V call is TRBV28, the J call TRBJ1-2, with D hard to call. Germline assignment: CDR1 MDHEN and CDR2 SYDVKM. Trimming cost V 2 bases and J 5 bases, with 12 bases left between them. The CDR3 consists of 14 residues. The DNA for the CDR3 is TGTGCCAGCAGTTTAACAGTGGGTCGGTATGGCTACACCTTC. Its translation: CASSLTVGRYGYTF.

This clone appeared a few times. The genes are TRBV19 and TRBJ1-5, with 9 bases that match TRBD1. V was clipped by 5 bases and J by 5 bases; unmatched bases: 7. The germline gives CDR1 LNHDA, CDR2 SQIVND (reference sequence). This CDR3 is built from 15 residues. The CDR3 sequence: CASSASGTGYQPQHF. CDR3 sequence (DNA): TGTGCCAGTAGTGCGTCCGGGACAGGGTATCAGCCCCAGCATTTT.

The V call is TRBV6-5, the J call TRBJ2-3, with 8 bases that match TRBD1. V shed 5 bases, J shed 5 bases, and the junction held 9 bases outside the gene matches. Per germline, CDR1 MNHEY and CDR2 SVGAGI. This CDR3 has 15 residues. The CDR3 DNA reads TGTGCCAGCAGTCCGGACAGGGAGAAGTTAGATACGCAGTATTTT. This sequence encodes CASSPDREKLDTQYF.

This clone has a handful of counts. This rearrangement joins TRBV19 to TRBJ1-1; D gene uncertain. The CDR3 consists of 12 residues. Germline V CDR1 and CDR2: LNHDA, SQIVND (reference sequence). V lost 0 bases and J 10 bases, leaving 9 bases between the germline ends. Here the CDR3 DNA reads TGTGCCAGTAGTATAGAAGGGAGGGCAGCTTTCTTT. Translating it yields CASSIEGRAAFF.

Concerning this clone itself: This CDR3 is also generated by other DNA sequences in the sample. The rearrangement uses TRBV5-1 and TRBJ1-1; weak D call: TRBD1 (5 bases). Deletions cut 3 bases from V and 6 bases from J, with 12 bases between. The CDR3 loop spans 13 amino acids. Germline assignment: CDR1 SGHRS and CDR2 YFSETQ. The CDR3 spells CASSSTGSPEAFF. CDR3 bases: TGCGCCAGCAGCTCAACAGGATCCCCTGAAGCTTTCTTT.

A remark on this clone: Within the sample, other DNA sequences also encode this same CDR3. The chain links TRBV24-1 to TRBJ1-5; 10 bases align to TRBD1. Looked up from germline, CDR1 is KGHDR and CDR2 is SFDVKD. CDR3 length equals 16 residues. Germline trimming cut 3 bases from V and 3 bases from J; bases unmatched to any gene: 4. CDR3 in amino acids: CATSDPGTGDNQPQHF. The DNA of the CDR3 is TGTGCCACCAGTGATCCCGGGACAGGGGACAATCAGCCCCAGCATTTT.

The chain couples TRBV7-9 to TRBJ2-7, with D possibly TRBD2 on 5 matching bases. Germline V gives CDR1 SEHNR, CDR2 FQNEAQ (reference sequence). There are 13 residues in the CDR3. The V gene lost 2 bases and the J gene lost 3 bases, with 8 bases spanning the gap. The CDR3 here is CASSLSRGYEQYF. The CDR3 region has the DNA TGTGCCAGCAGCTTATCTCGGGGCTACGAGCAGTACTTC.

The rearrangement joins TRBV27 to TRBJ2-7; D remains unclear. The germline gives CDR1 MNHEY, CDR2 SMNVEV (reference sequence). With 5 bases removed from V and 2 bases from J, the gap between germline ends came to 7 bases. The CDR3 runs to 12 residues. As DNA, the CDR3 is TGTGCCAGCAGTGGCGGTCCCTACGAGCAGTACTTC. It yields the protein CASSGGPYEQYF.

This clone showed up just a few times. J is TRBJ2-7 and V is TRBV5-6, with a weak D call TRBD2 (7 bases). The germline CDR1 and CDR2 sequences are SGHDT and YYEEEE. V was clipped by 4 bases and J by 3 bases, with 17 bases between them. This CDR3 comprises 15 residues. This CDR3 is CASSLGAGAIYEQYF. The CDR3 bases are TGTGCCAGCAGCCTAGGGGCGGGGGCCATCTACGAGCAGTACTTC. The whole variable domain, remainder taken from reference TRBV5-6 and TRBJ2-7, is DAGVTQSPTHLIKTRGQQVTLRCSPKSGHDTVSWYQQALGQGPQFIFQYYEEEERQRGNFPDRFSGHQFPNYSSELNVNALLLGDSALYLCASSLGAGAIYEQYFGPGTRLTVT.